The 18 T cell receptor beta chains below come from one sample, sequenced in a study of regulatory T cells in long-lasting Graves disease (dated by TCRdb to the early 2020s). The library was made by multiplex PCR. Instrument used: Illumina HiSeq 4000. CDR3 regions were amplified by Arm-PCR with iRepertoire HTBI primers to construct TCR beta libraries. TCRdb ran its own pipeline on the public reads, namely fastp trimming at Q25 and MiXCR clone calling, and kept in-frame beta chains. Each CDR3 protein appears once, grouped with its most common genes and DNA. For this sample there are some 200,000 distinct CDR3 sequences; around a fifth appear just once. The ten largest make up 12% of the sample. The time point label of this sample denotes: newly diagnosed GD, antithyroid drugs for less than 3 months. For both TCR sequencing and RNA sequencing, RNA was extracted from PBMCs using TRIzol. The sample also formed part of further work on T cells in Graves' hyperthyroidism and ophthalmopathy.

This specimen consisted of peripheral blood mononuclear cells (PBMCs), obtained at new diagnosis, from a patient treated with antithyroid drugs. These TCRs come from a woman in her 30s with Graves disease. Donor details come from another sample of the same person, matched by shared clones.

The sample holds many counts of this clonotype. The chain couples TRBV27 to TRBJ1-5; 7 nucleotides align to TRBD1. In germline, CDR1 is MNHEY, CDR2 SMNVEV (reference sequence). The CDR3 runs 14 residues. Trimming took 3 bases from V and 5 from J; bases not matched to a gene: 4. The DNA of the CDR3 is TGTGCCAGCAGTTTCTTCAGGGGGGATCAGCCCCAGCATTTT. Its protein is CASSFFRGDQPQHF.

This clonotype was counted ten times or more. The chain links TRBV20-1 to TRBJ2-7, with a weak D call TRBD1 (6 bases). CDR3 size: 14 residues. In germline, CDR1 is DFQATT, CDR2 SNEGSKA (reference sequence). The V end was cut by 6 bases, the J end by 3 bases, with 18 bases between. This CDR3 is CSAAGVWPYYEQYF. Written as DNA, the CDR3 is TGCAGTGCGGCAGGGGTATGGCCGTACTACGAGCAGTACTTC.

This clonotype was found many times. CDR3 residues: CSARGRTESSYNSPLHF. CDR3 nucleotides: TGCAGTGCTAGGGGGCGGACAGAGAGCTCCTATAATTCACCCCTCCACTTT. The chain recombines TRBV20-1 with TRBJ1-6, with a weak D call TRBD1 (6 bases). Trimming stripped 3 bases from V and 0 bases from J, with 15 bases between. The CDR3 covers 17 residues. The germline gives CDR1 DFQATT, CDR2 SNEGSKA (reference sequence).

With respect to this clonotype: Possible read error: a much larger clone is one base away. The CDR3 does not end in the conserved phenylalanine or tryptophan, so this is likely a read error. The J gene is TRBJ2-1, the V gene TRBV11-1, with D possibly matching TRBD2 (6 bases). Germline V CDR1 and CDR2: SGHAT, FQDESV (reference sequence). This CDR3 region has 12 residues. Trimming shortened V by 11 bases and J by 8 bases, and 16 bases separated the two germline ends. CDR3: CAAGPHADEQFL. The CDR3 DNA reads TGTGCCGCGGGACCCCACGCGGATGAGCAGTTCTTA.

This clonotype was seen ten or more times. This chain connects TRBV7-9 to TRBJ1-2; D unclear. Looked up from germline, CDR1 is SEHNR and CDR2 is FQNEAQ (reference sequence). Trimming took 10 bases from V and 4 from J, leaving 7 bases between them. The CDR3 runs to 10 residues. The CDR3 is CATGVYGYTF. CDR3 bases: TGTGCCACCGGGGTCTATGGCTACACCTTC.

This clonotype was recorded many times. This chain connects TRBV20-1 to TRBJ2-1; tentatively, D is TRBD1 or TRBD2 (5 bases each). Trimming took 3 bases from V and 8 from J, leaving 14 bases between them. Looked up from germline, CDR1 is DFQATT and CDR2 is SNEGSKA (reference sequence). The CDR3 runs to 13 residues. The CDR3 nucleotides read TGCAGTGCTAGCCACCGACTGGGGGATGAGCAGTTCTTC. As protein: CSASHRLGDEQFF.

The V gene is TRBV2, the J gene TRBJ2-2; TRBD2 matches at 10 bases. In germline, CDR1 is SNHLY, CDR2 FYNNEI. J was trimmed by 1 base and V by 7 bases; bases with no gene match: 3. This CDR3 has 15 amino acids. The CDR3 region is CASIPSGRNTGELFF. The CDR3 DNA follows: TGTGCCAGCATACCTAGCGGGAGGAACACCGGGGAGCTGTTTTTT.

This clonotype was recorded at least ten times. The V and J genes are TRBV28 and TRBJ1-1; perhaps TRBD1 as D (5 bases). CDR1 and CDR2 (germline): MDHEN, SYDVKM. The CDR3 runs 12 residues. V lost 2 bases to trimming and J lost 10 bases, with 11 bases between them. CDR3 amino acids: CASSLMGVRAFF. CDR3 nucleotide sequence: TGTGCCAGCAGTTTAATGGGGGTAAGAGCTTTCTTT.

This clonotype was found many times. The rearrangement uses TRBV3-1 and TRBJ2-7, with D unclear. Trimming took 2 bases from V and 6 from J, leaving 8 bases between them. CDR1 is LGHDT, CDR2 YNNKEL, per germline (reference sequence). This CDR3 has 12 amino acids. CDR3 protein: CASSQTRIEQYF. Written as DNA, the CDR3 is TGTGCCAGCAGCCAAACCAGGATCGAGCAGTACTTC.

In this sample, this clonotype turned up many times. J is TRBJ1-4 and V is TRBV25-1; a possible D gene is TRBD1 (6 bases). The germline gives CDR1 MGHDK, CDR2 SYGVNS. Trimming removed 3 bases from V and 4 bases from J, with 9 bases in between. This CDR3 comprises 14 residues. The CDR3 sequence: CASSEGGFNEKLFF. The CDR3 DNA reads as TGTGCCAGCAGTGAGGGGGGCTTTAATGAAAAACTGTTTTTT.

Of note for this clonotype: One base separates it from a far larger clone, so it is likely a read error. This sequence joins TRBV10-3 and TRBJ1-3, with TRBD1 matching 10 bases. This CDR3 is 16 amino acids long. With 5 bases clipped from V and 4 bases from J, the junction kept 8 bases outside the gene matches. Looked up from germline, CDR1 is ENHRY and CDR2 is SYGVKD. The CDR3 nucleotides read TGTGCCATCAGTTCCGCGACAGGGGGCCGAGGAAACACCATATATTTT. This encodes CAISSATGGRGNTIYF.

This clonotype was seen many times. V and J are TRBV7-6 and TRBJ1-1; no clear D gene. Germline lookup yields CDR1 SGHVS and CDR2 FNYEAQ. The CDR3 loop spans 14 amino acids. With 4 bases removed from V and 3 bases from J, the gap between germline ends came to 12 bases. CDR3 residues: CASSSREQHTEAFF. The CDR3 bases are TGTGCCAGCAGCTCTCGGGAACAGCACACTGAAGCTTTCTTT.

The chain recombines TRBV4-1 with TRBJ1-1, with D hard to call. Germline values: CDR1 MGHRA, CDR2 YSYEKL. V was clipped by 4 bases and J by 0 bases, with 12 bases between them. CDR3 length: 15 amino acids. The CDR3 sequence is CASSPPRYMNTEAFF. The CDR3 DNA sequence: TGCGCCAGCAGCCCCCCCCGATACATGAACACTGAAGCTTTCTTT.

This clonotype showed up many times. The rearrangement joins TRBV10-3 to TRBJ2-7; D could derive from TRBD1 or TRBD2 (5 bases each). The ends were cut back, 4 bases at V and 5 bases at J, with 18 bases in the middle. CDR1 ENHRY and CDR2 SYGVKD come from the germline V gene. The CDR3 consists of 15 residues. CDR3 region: CAISGSGTHSDEQYF. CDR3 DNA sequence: TGTGCCATCAGTGGGTCCGGGACCCATTCCGACGAGCAGTACTTC.

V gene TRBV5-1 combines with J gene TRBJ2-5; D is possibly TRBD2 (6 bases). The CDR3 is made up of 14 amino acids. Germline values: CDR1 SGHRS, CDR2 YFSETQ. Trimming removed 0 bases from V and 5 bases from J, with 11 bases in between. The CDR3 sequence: CASSLASDRETQYF. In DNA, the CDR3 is TGCGCCAGCAGCTTGGCTAGCGACCGGGAGACCCAGTACTTC.

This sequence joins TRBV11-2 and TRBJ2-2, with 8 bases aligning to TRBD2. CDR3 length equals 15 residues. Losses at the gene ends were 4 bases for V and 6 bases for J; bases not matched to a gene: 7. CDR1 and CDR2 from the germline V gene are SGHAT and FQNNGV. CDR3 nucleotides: TGTGCCAGCAGCTATCAGCGGGAGTTAGCCGGGGAGCTGTTTTTT. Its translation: CASSYQRELAGELFF. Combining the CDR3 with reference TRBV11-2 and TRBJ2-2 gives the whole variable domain EAGVAQSPRYKIIEKRQSVAFWCNPISGHATLYWYQQILGQGPKLLIQFQNNGVVDDSQLPKDRFSAERLKGVDSTLKIQPAKLEDSAVYLCASSYQRELAGELFFGEGSRLTVL.

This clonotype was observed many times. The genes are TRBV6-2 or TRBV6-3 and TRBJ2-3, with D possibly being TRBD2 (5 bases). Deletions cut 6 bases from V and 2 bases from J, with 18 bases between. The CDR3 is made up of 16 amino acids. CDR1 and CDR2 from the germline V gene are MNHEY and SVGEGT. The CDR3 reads CASSHLTSDYTDTQYF. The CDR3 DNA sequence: TGTGCCAGCAGCCACCTCACGAGCGACTACACAGATACGCAGTATTTT.

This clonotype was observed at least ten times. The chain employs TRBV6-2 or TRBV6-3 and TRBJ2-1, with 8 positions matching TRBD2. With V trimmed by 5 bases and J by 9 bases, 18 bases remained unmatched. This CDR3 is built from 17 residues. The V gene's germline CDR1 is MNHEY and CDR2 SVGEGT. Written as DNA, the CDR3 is TGTGCCAGCAGTCCCAACCCCCTGGCGGGAGGTGTGGGTGAGCAGTTCTTC. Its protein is CASSPNPLAGGVGEQFF.